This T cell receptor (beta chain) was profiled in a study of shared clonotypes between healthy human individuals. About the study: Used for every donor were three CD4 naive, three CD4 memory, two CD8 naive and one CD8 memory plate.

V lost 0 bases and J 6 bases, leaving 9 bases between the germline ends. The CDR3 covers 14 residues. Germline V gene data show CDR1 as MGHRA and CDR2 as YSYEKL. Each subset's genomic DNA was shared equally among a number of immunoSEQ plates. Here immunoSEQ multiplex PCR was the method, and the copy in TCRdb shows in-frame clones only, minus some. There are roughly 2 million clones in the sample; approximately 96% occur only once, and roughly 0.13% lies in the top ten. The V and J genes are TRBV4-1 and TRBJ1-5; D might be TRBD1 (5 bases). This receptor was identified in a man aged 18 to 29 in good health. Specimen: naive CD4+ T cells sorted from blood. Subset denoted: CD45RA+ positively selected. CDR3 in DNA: TGCGCCAGCAGCCAAGACGGGGGGTTTCAGCCCCAGCATTTT. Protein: CASSQDGGFQPQHF.